Shown below are 16 T cell receptor beta chains from a single sample sequenced in a study of cytomegalovirus exposure and HLA in healthy donors. The primer mix had 60 Vbeta and 13 Jbeta primers. Generated by immunoSEQ multiplex PCR, the TCRdb table keeps only in-frame clones and is missing some. The repertoire holds roughly 180,000 clones, roughly four fifths seen once, with approximately 2.4% in the top ten. Sequencing was done on a sample of PBMCs. These receptors were collected from a female donor in good health and CMV-seronegative.

V gene TRBV6-6 combines with J gene TRBJ2-1; 7 positions match TRBD1. CDR1 MNHNY and CDR2 SVGAGI come from the germline V gene (reference sequence). The J segment lost 9 bases and the V segment lost 0 bases, leaving 8 bases of the junction unmatched. The CDR3 contains 15 residues. CDR3 in amino acids: CASSYSTGKRSEQFF. As DNA, the CDR3 is TGTGCCAGCAGTTACTCGACAGGGAAGAGAAGTGAGCAGTTCTTC.

V gene TRBV6-5 combines with J gene TRBJ2-5; TRBD2 matches 8 bases. Near its end, the DNA agrees better with TRBJ2-7, so the J call may be wrong. Germline V CDR1 and CDR2: MNHEY, SVGAGI. This CDR3 contains 14 residues. The CDR3 loop is CASSGGGHSYEQYF. The CDR3 DNA reads TGTGCCAGCAGCGGCGGGGGGCACTCCTACGAGCAGTACTTC.

This chain uses TRBV4-1 with TRBJ2-7; 7 nucleotides align to TRBD2. CDR1 is MGHRA and CDR2 is YSYEKL in the germline V gene. V shed 1 base, J shed 3 bases, and the junction held 6 bases outside the gene matches. The CDR3 totals 15 residues. DNA for the CDR3: TGCGCCAGCAGCCAAGGGGCGGGGGAGGGCTACGAGCAGTACTTC. Protein sequence: CASSQGAGEGYEQYF.

The chain uses TRBV7-9 and TRBJ1-1; 7 nucleotides line up with TRBD1. The V gene end was trimmed by 4 bases and the J gene end by 1 base; junction bases not matched to a gene: 3. Per germline, CDR1 SEHNR and CDR2 FQNEAQ (reference sequence). The length of the CDR3 is 14 residues. CDR3: CASSYNRGNTEAFF. The CDR3 coding sequence is TGTGCCAGCAGCTACAACAGGGGGAACACTGAAGCTTTCTTT.

The chain couples TRBV4-3 to TRBJ1-4; weak D call: TRBD1 (5 bases). Germline V gene lookup returns CDR1 LGHNA and CDR2 YSLEER. Trimming shortened V by 0 bases and J by 3 bases, and 8 bases separated the two germline ends. The CDR3 contains 15 residues. CDR3 DNA sequence: TGCGCCAGCAGCCAAGAGGGGGGGGCTAATGAAAAACTGTTTTTT. This encodes CASSQEGGANEKLFF.

This rearrangement joins TRBV28 to TRBJ1-1; 10 nucleotides match TRBD1. V was clipped by 8 bases and J by 11 bases; unmatched bases: 5. The CDR3 runs to 11 residues. CDR1 MDHEN and CDR2 SYDVKM come from the germline V gene. Written as DNA, the CDR3 is TGTGCCAGCGGGACAGGGGTCCGTGCTTTCTTT. Translated: CASGTGVRAFF.

The chain uses TRBV7-9 and TRBJ2-5; no reliable D call. V was trimmed by 1 base and J by 5 bases, leaving 11 bases between them. Germline-derived CDR1 and CDR2 are SEHNR and FQNEAQ (reference sequence). The CDR3 loop spans 14 amino acids. CDR3 sequence reads: CASSLGLAVETQYF. CDR3 nucleotide sequence: TGTGCCAGCAGCTTAGGACTGGCGGTGGAGACCCAGTACTTC.

V is TRBV28 and J is TRBJ1-4; 9 nucleotides align to TRBD1. The CDR3 totals 15 residues. The trim removed 7 bases at V and 4 bases at J, leaving 7 bases unmatched. Germline V gene lookup returns CDR1 MDHEN and CDR2 SYDVKM. CDR3 nucleotides: TGTGCCAGCATTCAACAGGGGGCGGTTAATGAAAAACTGTTTTTT. It specifies CASIQQGAVNEKLFF. Full variable domain (remainder filled in from reference TRBV28 and TRBJ1-4): DVKVTQSSRYLVKRTGEKVFLECVQDMDHENMFWYRQDPGLGLRLIYFSYDVKMKEKGDIPEGYSVSREKKERFSLILESASTNQTSMYLCASIQQGAVNEKLFFGSGTQLSVL.

This chain uses TRBV5-5 with TRBJ2-7; TRBD2 matches 7 bases. Unmatched junction bases numbered 10, after V lost 4 bases and J lost 3 bases. The germline CDR1 and CDR2 sequences are SGHKS and YYEKEE (reference sequence). The CDR3 is made up of 15 amino acids. The CDR3 DNA is TGTGCCAGCAGCATCCCCCGGGACTACTACTACGAGCAGTACTTC. Its translation: CASSIPRDYYYEQYF.

V is TRBV4-3 and J is TRBJ2-5; 10 bases agree with TRBD2. Germline CDR1 reads LGHNA; CDR2 reads YSLEER. The CDR3 is 15 residues long. The V and J ends lost 4 bases and 8 bases, in that order; junction bases with no gene match: 10. CDR3 nucleotide sequence: TGCGCCAGCAGCCCTATACTAGCGGGGACGGGAACCCAGTACTTC. The encoded protein is CASSPILAGTGTQYF.

V gene TRBV6-4 combines with J gene TRBJ2-1, with D possibly being TRBD2 (6 bases). Germline loops: CDR1 MRHNA, CDR2 SNTAGT. The ends were cut back, 4 bases at V and 4 bases at J, with 11 bases in the middle. The CDR3 runs to 14 residues. CDR3 amino acids: CASSVFGGYNEQFF. The CDR3 DNA reads as TGTGCCAGCAGTGTTTTCGGGGGATACAATGAGCAGTTCTTC.

The rearrangement uses TRBV7-8 and TRBJ2-7, with D maybe TRBD2 (7 bases). The CDR3 has 15 amino acids. Germline CDR1 SGHVS, CDR2 FQNEAQ. The germline V and J ends were trimmed by 5 bases and 5 bases, with 19 bases remaining between them. CDR3 sequence (DNA): TGTGCCAGCAGCCCTCGCACGGGGGGCTGGGACGAGCAGTACTTC. It codes for CASSPRTGGWDEQYF.

There are a few counts of this clone. The rearrangement uses TRBV6-6 and TRBJ2-5, with a tentative D call TRBD2 (6 bases). The CDR3 contains 13 residues. Per germline, CDR1 MNHNY and CDR2 SVGAGI (reference sequence). The ends were cut back, 6 bases at V and 2 bases at J, with 10 bases in the middle. The CDR3 DNA reads TGTGCCAGCAGGGGAGGAGGTCAAGAGACCCAGTACTTC. This codes for CASRGGGQETQYF.

The chain is built from TRBV14 and TRBJ2-3, with TRBD2 identical over 8 bases. J was trimmed by 4 bases and V by 4 bases; bases with no gene match: 10. Per the germline V gene, CDR1 is SGHDN and CDR2 is FVKESK. This CDR3 spans 16 amino acids. The CDR3 spells CASSPGLSGGSDTQYF. The CDR3 DNA reads as TGTGCCAGCAGCCCCGGTTTGAGCGGGGGCTCAGATACGCAGTATTTT. Based on the CDR3 plus reference TRBV14 and TRBJ2-3, the full variable domain is EAGVTQFPSHSVIEKGQTVTLRCDPISGHDNLYWYRRVMGKEIKFLLHFVKESKQDESGMPNNRFLAERTGGTYSTLKVQPAELEDSGVYFCASSPGLSGGSDTQYFGPGTRLTVL.

The V and J genes are TRBV28 and TRBJ1-2; possibly TRBD1 for D (6 bases). The CDR3 totals 14 residues. Germline V gene data show CDR1 as MDHEN and CDR2 as SYDVKM. Trimming removed 5 bases from V and 4 bases from J, with 14 bases in between. The CDR3 DNA is TGTGCCAGCAGTCCCCCGGCCAGGGGCTATGGCTACACCTTC. Its protein is CASSPPARGYGYTF.

This clone came up once. The chain has TRBV27 and TRBJ2-2; 8 nucleotides line up with TRBD1. The V and J ends lost 6 bases and 4 bases, in that order; junction bases with no gene match: 7. Germline CDR1 and CDR2: MNHEY and SMNVEV (reference sequence). There are 15 residues in the CDR3. Here the CDR3 DNA reads TGTGCCAGCAGCCGACAGGGGATCAGCACCGGGGAGCTGTTTTTT. Encoded protein: CASSRQGISTGELFF.